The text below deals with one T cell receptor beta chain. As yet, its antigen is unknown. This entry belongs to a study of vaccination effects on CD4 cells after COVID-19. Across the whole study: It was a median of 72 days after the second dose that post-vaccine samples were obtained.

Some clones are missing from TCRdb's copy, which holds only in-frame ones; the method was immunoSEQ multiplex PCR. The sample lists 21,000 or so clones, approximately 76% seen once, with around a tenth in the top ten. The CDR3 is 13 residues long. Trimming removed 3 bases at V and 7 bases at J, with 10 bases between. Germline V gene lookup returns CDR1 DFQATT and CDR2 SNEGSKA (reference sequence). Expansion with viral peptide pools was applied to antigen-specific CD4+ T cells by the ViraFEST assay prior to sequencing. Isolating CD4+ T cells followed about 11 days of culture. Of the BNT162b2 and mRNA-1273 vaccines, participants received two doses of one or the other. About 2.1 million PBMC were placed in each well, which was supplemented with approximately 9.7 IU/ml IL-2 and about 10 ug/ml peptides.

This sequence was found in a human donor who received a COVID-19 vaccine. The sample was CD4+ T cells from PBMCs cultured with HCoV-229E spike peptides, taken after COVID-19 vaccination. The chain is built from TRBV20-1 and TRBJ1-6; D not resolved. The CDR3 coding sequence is TGCAGTGCTAGTGTAGGTAGAAATTCACCCCTCCACTTT. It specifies CSASVGRNSPLHF.